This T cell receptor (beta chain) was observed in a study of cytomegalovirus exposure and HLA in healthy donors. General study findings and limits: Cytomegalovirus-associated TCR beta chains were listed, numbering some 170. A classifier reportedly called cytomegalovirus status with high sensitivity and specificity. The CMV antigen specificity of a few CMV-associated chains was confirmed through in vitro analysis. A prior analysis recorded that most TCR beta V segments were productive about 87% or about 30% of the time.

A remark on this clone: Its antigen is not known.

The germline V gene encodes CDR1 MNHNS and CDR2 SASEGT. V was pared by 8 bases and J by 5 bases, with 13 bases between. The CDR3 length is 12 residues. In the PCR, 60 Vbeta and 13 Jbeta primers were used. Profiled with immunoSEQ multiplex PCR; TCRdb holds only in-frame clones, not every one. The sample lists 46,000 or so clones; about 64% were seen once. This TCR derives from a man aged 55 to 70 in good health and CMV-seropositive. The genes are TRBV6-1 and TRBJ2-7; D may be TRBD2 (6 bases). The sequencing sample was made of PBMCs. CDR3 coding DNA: TGTGCCAGCGTCGGGGGAATCCACGAGCAGTACTTC. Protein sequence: CASVGGIHEQYF.